Listed here are 2 T cell receptor beta chains from one sample, sequenced in a study of cytomegalovirus exposure and HLA in healthy donors (dated by TCRdb to 2015 to 2018). Libraries were prepared through the immunoSEQ multiplex PCR assay. For the multiplex PCR, a mixture combining 60 forward primers for TCR Vbeta segments and 13 reverse primers for TCR Jbeta segments was used. TCRdb re-hosts the immuneACCESS table, in-frame sequences only. Its copies lack some clones; in the studies checked, an unresolved V gene accounts for under half of them, and the cause for the rest is not known. Here the sample has 150,000 or so clones; approximately 81% occur a single time. The ten biggest clones cover about 0.77% of the sample. Sequencing used PBMCs. Receptors originate from a woman aged 18 to 35 in good health and CMV-seronegative.

In this sample, this clone turned up a few times. This sequence joins TRBV5-6 and TRBJ2-7; 10 nucleotides agree with TRBD2. This CDR3 has 14 amino acids. V lost 1 base to trimming and J lost 5 bases; unmatched junction nucleotides: 3. Germline lookup yields CDR1 SGHDT and CDR2 YYEEEE. The chain's CDR3 is CASSLSGRADEQYF. The CDR3 DNA is TGTGCCAGCAGCTTGAGCGGGAGGGCCGACGAGCAGTACTTC.

Turning to this clone: One junction end does not reproduce the germline sequence, and a read error may be involved. The chain recombines TRBV7-9 with TRBJ2-5; 7 bases are a match to TRBD2. Germline loops: CDR1 SEHNR, CDR2 FQNEAQ (reference sequence). This CDR3 contains 16 residues. The CDR3 bases are TGTTCCAGCAGCTTGGGGTTCGCGGGAGTGGTGGAGACCCAGTACTTC. Translated: CSSSLGFAGVVETQYF.